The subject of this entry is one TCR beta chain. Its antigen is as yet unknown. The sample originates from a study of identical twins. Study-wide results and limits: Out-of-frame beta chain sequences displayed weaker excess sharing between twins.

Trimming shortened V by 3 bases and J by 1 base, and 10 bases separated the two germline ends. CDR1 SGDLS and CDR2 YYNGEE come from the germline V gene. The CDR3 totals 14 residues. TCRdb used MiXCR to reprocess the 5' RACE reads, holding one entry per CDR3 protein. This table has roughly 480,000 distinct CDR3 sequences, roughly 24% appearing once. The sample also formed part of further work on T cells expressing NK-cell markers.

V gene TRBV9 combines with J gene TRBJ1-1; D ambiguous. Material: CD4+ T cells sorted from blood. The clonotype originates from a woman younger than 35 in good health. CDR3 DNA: TGTGCCAGCAGCGCCAGACCCGAGAACACTGAAGCTTTCTTT. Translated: CASSARPENTEAFF.